This T cell receptor beta chain was sequenced in a study of blood T cell repertoires in COVID-19. Germline V gene sequence: CDR1 MNHNS, CDR2 SASEGT. The CDR3 has 15 amino acids. V was pared by 3 bases and J by 3 bases, with 6 bases of the junction left unmatched. This table comes from immunoSEQ multiplex PCR, and its TCRdb copy is limited to in-frame clones, with some not included. The sample records around 65,000 clones, approximately 75% being singletons. The source of this sequence is a human donor in a cohort sampled during active COVID-19. The sequenced material came from peripheral blood. The chain recombines TRBV6-1 with TRBJ2-7, with 9 bases aligning to TRBD1. The CDR3 nucleotides read TGTGCCAGCAGTGATCCCGGGACAGGGCACTACGAGCAGTACTTC. This sequence encodes CASSDPGTGHYEQYF.